The 10 T cell receptor beta chains below were found in one sample sequenced in a study of cytomegalovirus exposure and HLA in healthy donors. The PCR made use of 60 Vbeta and 13 Jbeta primers. Sequenced by immunoSEQ multiplex PCR; TCRdb stores in-frame clones only, minus some. The data contain roughly 140,000 clones, 75% to 80% of them singletons. What was sequenced was PBMCs. These receptors were taken from a male donor in good health and CMV-seronegative.

The chain joins TRBV18 to TRBJ2-1; 11 bases align to TRBD2. V shed 6 bases and J 5 bases; nucleotides not matched to a gene: 6. Per germline, CDR1 KGHSH and CDR2 LQKENI. CDR3 length: 15 residues. CDR3 coding DNA: TGTGCCAGCTCGGTTAGCGGGGGGGCCGACAATGAGCAGTTCTTC. Protein sequence: CASSVSGGADNEQFF.

Points on this clone: In this CDR3 the conserved last residue, phenylalanine or tryptophan, is missing, so a read error is likely. The CDR3 protein is CSVDQGQGSGYTL. The CDR3 nucleotides read TGCAGCGTTGACCAGGGACAGGGGAGCGGCTACACCCTC. This sequence joins TRBV29-1 and TRBJ1-2; 10 nucleotides line up with TRBD1. V shed 3 bases, J shed 8 bases, and the junction held 6 bases outside the gene matches. Looked up from germline, CDR1 is SQVTM and CDR2 is ANQGSEA. There are 13 residues in the CDR3.

The J gene is TRBJ2-7, the V gene TRBV7-9; TRBD1 might be the D (5 bases). In germline, CDR1 is SEHNR, CDR2 FQNEAQ (reference sequence). The ends were cut back, 3 bases at V and 0 bases at J, with 9 bases in the middle. The CDR3 consists of 14 residues. In DNA, the CDR3 is TGTGCCAGCAGCTTGCTGGACACCTCCTACGAGCAGTACTTC. Its translation: CASSLLDTSYEQYF.

The genes are TRBV21-1 and TRBJ1-3; TRBD1 is the table's D call and was not checked against the DNA. TRBV21-1 is a pseudogene segment. The CDR3 is 16 amino acids. The DNA for the CDR3 is TGTGCCAGCAGCAAAGATAAAGGGGGTCTACGGAACACCATATATTTT. This encodes CASSKDKGGLRNTIYF.

The J gene is TRBJ1-4, the V gene TRBV5-6, with D maybe TRBD1 (6 bases). The CDR3 contains 16 residues. Germline values: CDR1 SGHDT, CDR2 YYEEEE. V was clipped by 2 bases and J by 2 bases, with 13 bases between them. CDR3 bases: TGTGCCAGCAGCTTAACTGACAGGCCGACTAATGAAAAACTGTTTTTT. Protein sequence: CASSLTDRPTNEKLFF.

J is TRBJ1-2 and V is TRBV5-1; possible D gene TRBD1, 5 bases. The V gene lost 0 bases and the J gene lost 4 bases, with 13 bases spanning the gap. From germline, CDR1 is SGHRS and CDR2 YFSETQ. The CDR3 is made up of 15 amino acids. The CDR3 reads CASSLAEGEGYGYTF. The CDR3, as DNA: TGCGCCAGCAGCTTGGCCGAAGGGGAGGGCTATGGCTACACCTTC.

The J gene is TRBJ2-1, the V gene TRBV7-2, with 7 positions matching TRBD2. CDR1 and CDR2 from the germline V gene are SGHTA and FQGNSA. V shed 5 bases and J 6 bases; nucleotides not matched to a gene: 4. This CDR3 region has 13 residues. In DNA, the CDR3 is TGTGCCAGCAGCCGGAGGACTAGCAATGAGCAGTTCTTC. Protein: CASSRRTSNEQFF.

To note about this clone: Other DNA sequences in the sample encode the same CDR3. This chain links TRBV10-3 with TRBJ1-1, with D possibly TRBD1 on 6 matching bases. V lost 4 bases to trimming and J lost 8 bases, with 8 bases between them. In germline, CDR1 is ENHRY, CDR2 SYGVKD. CDR3 size: 11 residues. CDR3 residues: CAISAGHEAFF. CDR3 coding DNA: TGTGCCATCAGTGCGGGACACGAAGCTTTCTTT.

The rearrangement links TRBV19 to TRBJ1-2, with D perhaps TRBD1 (5 bases). CDR3 length equals 16 residues. Germline loops: CDR1 LNHDA, CDR2 SQIVND (reference sequence). V lost 6 bases to trimming and J lost 2 bases, with 19 bases between them. The CDR3 DNA reads as TGTGCCAGTAGCGTCTACTCGACAGATACAAACTATGGCTACACCTTC. This codes for CASSVYSTDTNYGYTF.

The J gene is TRBJ2-3, the V gene TRBV25-1; weak D call: TRBD2 (5 bases). This CDR3 comprises 16 residues. Germline CDR1 MGHDK, CDR2 SYGVNS. Trimming shortened V by 2 bases and J by 0 bases, and 12 bases separated the two germline ends. As DNA, the CDR3 is TGTGCCAGCAGTGAACCGGCGGGCCCAAGCACAGATACGCAGTATTTT. It is translated as CASSEPAGPSTDTQYF.